Shown below are 30 T cell receptor beta chains from a single sample sequenced in a study of blood T cell repertoires in COVID-19. Libraries were prepared by immunoSEQ multiplex PCR; TCRdb keeps only in-frame clonotypes and omits some of them. The sample contains 140,000 to 150,000 clones, under 90% of which appear only once. Material: peripheral blood. The receptors derive from a human donor in a cohort sampled during active COVID-19.

This chain joins TRBV10-1 and TRBJ2-1; unclear D gene. The CDR3 contains 11 residues. Trimming cost V 4 bases and J 8 bases, with 6 bases left between them. Germline CDR1 WNHNN, CDR2 SYGVQD (reference sequence). The CDR3 DNA follows: TGCGCCAGCAGTGCGAGCGATGAGCAGTTCTTC. Translated, it gives CASSASDEQFF.

The V gene is TRBV4-3, the J gene TRBJ1-4; D is unclear. Trimming shortened V by 5 bases and J by 3 bases, and 10 bases separated the two germline ends. CDR3 size: 14 residues. Germline V gene sequence: CDR1 LGHNA, CDR2 YSLEER. The CDR3 sequence: CASSTRVANEKLFF. The CDR3, as DNA: TGCGCCAGCAGCACGAGGGTTGCTAATGAAAAACTGTTTTTT.

The rearrangement uses TRBV7-2 and TRBJ2-7; D is perhaps TRBD2 (6 bases). The ends were cut back, 0 bases at V and 3 bases at J, with 18 bases in the middle. Per germline, CDR1 SGHTA and CDR2 FQGNSA. The CDR3 covers 17 residues. This chain's CDR3 is CASSLAPNSGSYYEQYF. CDR3 bases: TGTGCCAGCAGCTTAGCGCCAAACAGCGGGTCTTACTACGAGCAGTACTTC.

This chain links TRBV6-5 with TRBJ1-6; 10 bases fit TRBD1. This CDR3 spans 14 amino acids. The J segment lost 7 bases and the V segment lost 8 bases, leaving 5 bases of the junction unmatched. Germline V lookup: CDR1 MNHEY, CDR2 SVGAGI. The CDR3 reads CASGRTGGNSPLHF. The CDR3 DNA reads TGTGCCAGCGGGCGGACAGGGGGGAATTCACCCCTCCACTTT.

This clone came up once. This sequence joins TRBV9 and TRBJ2-3; TRBD2 aligns across 8 bases. Germline V gene data show CDR1 as SGDLS and CDR2 as YYNGEE. This CDR3 is built from 15 residues. After removal of 0 bases from V and 5 bases from J, the junction contained 5 bases not matched to a gene. This CDR3 is CASSVDRAGGDTQYF. In DNA form, the CDR3 reads TGTGCCAGCAGCGTAGATCGGGCGGGGGGAGATACGCAGTATTTT.

The chain joins TRBV19 to TRBJ1-2; possibly TRBD1 for D (5 bases). CDR3 length: 15 residues. Deletions cut 1 base from V and 0 bases from J, with 9 bases between. The germline V gene encodes CDR1 LNHDA and CDR2 SQIVND (reference sequence). The CDR3 DNA reads as TGTGCCAGTAGTATAGGGACATCCGCTAACTATGGCTACACCTTC. Its protein is CASSIGTSANYGYTF.

The CDR3 bases are TGTGCCAGCAGCAATTTATTGGAGGGGACAGGGGATCGTCGGGAGACCCAGTACTTC. This encodes CASSNLLEGTGDRRETQYF. V and J are TRBV6-2 or TRBV6-3 and TRBJ2-5, with 10 bases matching TRBD1. CDR3 length: 19 residues. The ends lost 6 bases at V and 5 bases at J; junction bases unmatched: 21. Germline assignment: CDR1 MNHEY and CDR2 SVGEGT.

The V and J genes are TRBV14 and TRBJ1-6; 7 nucleotides line up with TRBD1. The CDR3 loop spans 15 amino acids. Germline loops: CDR1 SGHDN, CDR2 FVKESK. Trimming at V came to 5 bases and at J to 7 bases, leaving 8 bases not matched to a gene. The CDR3 DNA reads as TGTGCCAGCAGCGACCGACAGGGTAGCAATTCACCCCTCCACTTT. The encoded protein is CASSDRQGSNSPLHF.

The V and J genes are TRBV3-1 (or the pseudogene TRBV3-2) and TRBJ1-4, with D possibly TRBD1 on 5 matching bases. Germline V lookup: CDR1 LGHDT, CDR2 YNNKEL (reference sequence). The V and J ends lost 0 bases and 7 bases respectively, with 6 bases between them. This CDR3 is built from 13 residues. The CDR3 here is CASSQDGGEKLFF. As DNA, the CDR3 is TGTGCCAGCAGCCAAGACGGGGGTGAAAAACTGTTTTTT.

The chain uses TRBV29-1 and TRBJ1-1, with TRBD1 identical over 7 bases. This CDR3 has 14 residues. Germline V gene lookup returns CDR1 SQVTM and CDR2 ANQGSEA. The junction had 5 bases not matched to a gene; V was cut back by 4 bases and J by 0 bases. The CDR3 sequence is CSVVRDSMNTEAFF. CDR3 nucleotides: TGCAGCGTTGTCAGGGACAGCATGAACACTGAAGCTTTCTTT.

This clone was observed a single time. V usage is TRBV19 and J usage is TRBJ2-1, with a tentative D call TRBD1 (6 bases). This CDR3 is built from 13 residues. With 5 bases removed from V and 8 bases from J, the gap between germline ends came to 13 bases. The germline V gene encodes CDR1 LNHDA and CDR2 SQIVND (reference sequence). CDR3 in DNA: TGTGCCAGTAGTCGGAATTCAGGGGATGAGCAGTTCTTC. Its protein is CASSRNSGDEQFF.

This clone was recorded once. This chain uses TRBV6-4 with TRBJ1-5; D unresolved. Trimming cost V 3 bases and J 9 bases, with 12 bases left between them. Germline assignment: CDR1 MRHNA and CDR2 SNTAGT. The CDR3 length is 13 residues. Written as DNA, the CDR3 is TGTGCCAGCAGTGAGTCAGTTCGTGGGCCCCAGCATTTT. It yields the protein CASSESVRGPQHF.

The chain joins TRBV24-1 to TRBJ1-5; TRBD1 agrees at 8 bases. This CDR3 has 17 amino acids. The J segment lost 0 bases and the V segment lost 4 bases, leaving 7 bases of the junction unmatched. Germline V CDR1 and CDR2: KGHDR, SFDVKD. The CDR3 sequence: CATSDTRQGPSNQPQHF. The CDR3, as DNA: TGTGCCACCAGTGACACCAGACAGGGGCCTAGCAATCAGCCCCAGCATTTT.

The gene calls are TRBV6-2 or TRBV6-3 and TRBJ1-5, with D possibly being TRBD1 (5 bases). This CDR3 is built from 14 residues. V was cut by 3 bases and J by 6 bases, with 12 bases left in between. Germline CDR1 and CDR2: MNHEY and SVGEGT. The CDR3 DNA is TGTGCCAGCAGTTATTTCGGGGGAGGTCAGCCCCAGCATTTT. It translates to CASSYFGGGQPQHF.

The chain couples TRBV19 to TRBJ1-2, with D unresolved. The CDR3 is 12 amino acids. V was clipped by 3 bases and J by 5 bases, with 7 bases between them. Germline loops: CDR1 LNHDA, CDR2 SQIVND (reference sequence). In nucleotides, the CDR3 is TGTGCCAGTAGTATTAACCTATATGGCTACACCTTC. This codes for CASSINLYGYTF.

V and J are TRBV7-6 and TRBJ2-1; 9 positions agree with TRBD2. This CDR3 is 15 amino acids long. Germline V gene lookup returns CDR1 SGHVS and CDR2 FNYEAQ. Germline trimming cut 4 bases from V and 5 bases from J; bases unmatched to any gene: 6. For the CDR3, the DNA is TGTGCCAGCAGCTCCATAGCGGGGGCCCACAATGAGCAGTTCTTC. Residues: CASSSIAGAHNEQFF. Full variable domain (remainder filled in from reference TRBV7-6 and TRBJ2-1): GAGVSQSPRYKVTKRGQDVALRCDPISGHVSLYWYRQALGQGPEFLTYFNYEAQQDKSGLPNDRFSAERPEGSISTLTIQRTEQRDSAMYRCASSSIAGAHNEQFFGPGTRLTVL.

V is TRBV2 and J is TRBJ1-1; D gene uncertain. Trimming took 2 bases from V and 7 from J, leaving 11 bases between them. Germline lookup yields CDR1 SNHLY and CDR2 FYNNEI. The length of the CDR3 is 13 residues. CDR3 residues: CASSERESLEAFF. CDR3 DNA: TGTGCCAGCAGTGAACGAGAGTCACTTGAAGCTTTCTTT.

The count of this clone is one. The gene calls are TRBV5-1 and TRBJ2-3; 7 bases are shared with TRBD1. With 3 bases clipped from V and 4 bases from J, the junction kept 5 bases outside the gene matches. Germline loops: CDR1 SGHRS, CDR2 YFSETQ. This CDR3 contains 14 residues. The CDR3 DNA reads as TGCGCCAGCAGCTCAGGACAGGATCCAGATACGCAGTATTTT. Amino acids: CASSSGQDPDTQYF.

The V call is TRBV19, the J call TRBJ2-1; 13 bases are shared with TRBD2. There are 14 residues in the CDR3. J was trimmed by 4 bases and V by 10 bases; bases with no gene match: 4. Germline assignment: CDR1 LNHDA and CDR2 SQIVND (reference sequence). In DNA form, the CDR3 reads TGTGCCACCCAACTAGCGGGGGGGTACAATGAGCAGTTCTTC. Amino acids: CATQLAGGYNEQFF.

V usage is TRBV28 and J usage is TRBJ2-3; possibly TRBD2 for D (6 bases). This CDR3 comprises 16 residues. CDR1 and CDR2 from the germline V gene are MDHEN and SYDVKM. Trimming pared 1 base from V and 1 base from J, leaving 12 bases between. CDR3 in DNA: TGTGCCAGCAGTTTATCCCCTTCGGGAGGCACAGATACGCAGTATTTT. Its protein product is CASSLSPSGGTDTQYF.

This chain connects TRBV2 to TRBJ1-2; 8 bases are a match to TRBD1. V trimming: 1 base; J trimming: 8 bases; junction bases outside the gene matches: 6. Per germline, CDR1 SNHLY and CDR2 FYNNEI. This CDR3 is 14 amino acids long. CDR3 protein: CASSEDRTGRGYTF. The CDR3 region has the DNA TGTGCCAGCAGTGAAGATCGGACAGGGCGAGGCTACACCTTC.

V and J are TRBV3-1 (or the pseudogene TRBV3-2) and TRBJ2-7; 13 bases map to TRBD2. J gave up 7 bases and V 1 base, and 4 bases lay outside the gene matches. The CDR3 runs to 15 residues. Germline V lookup: CDR1 LGHDT, CDR2 YNNKEL (reference sequence). CDR3 sequence: CASSQGGLAGLEQYF. In nucleotides, the CDR3 is TGTGCCAGCAGCCAAGGGGGACTAGCGGGGTTGGAGCAGTACTTC.

The rearrangement uses TRBV27 and TRBJ1-5; D may be TRBD1 (6 bases). The CDR3 loop spans 15 amino acids. Germline CDR1 MNHEY, CDR2 SMNVEV (reference sequence). The V and J ends lost 5 bases and 5 bases respectively, with 16 bases between them. DNA for the CDR3: TGTGCCAGCAGTCCCGCGCGAGGGGGAGATCAGCCCCAGCATTTT. Encoded protein: CASSPARGGDQPQHF.

The chain is built from TRBV9 and TRBJ2-6, with TRBD1 matching over 7 bases. The ends lost 0 bases at V and 2 bases at J; junction bases unmatched: 2. The CDR3 length is 16 residues. Germline CDR1 SGDLS, CDR2 YYNGEE. CDR3 coding DNA: TGTGCCAGCAGCGTAGGACAGGGTCCTGGGGCCAACGTCCTGACTTTC. This gives the protein CASSVGQGPGANVLTF. Using reference TRBV9 and TRBJ2-6 for the parts outside the CDR3, the full variable domain is DSGVTQTPKHLITATGQRVTLRCSPRSGDLSVYWYQQSLDQGLQFLIQYYNGEERAKGNILERFSAQQFPDLHSELNLSSLELGDSALYFCASSVGQGPGANVLTFGAGSRLTVL.

This clone was seen a few times. The chain employs TRBV3-1 (or the pseudogene TRBV3-2) and TRBJ1-3; 8 positions match TRBD1. The CDR3 is 19 amino acids. The V gene's germline CDR1 is LGHDT and CDR2 YNNKEL (reference sequence). With 6 bases clipped from V and 0 bases from J, the junction kept 16 bases outside the gene matches. CDR3 protein: CASSRRSYRTGSSGNTIYF. In DNA, the CDR3 is TGTGCCAGCAGTCGCAGATCCTATAGGACAGGGAGCTCTGGAAACACCATATATTTT.

This rearrangement joins TRBV4-2 to TRBJ2-2; 8 bases are a match to TRBD2. Looked up from germline, CDR1 is LGHNA and CDR2 is YNFKEQ. V lost 5 bases and J lost 6; bases outside the gene matches: 8. CDR3 length: 15 amino acids. CDR3: CASSGGGPGAGELFF. CDR3 bases: TGTGCCAGCAGCGGCGGGGGGCCGGGGGCCGGGGAGCTGTTTTTT.

This chain links TRBV10-3 with TRBJ1-2; D is ambiguous. Germline V gene data show CDR1 as ENHRY and CDR2 as SYGVKD. The CDR3 consists of 13 residues. Trimming took 3 bases from V and 0 from J, leaving 5 bases between them. The CDR3 here is CAISESANYGYTF. The CDR3 DNA reads as TGTGCCATCAGTGAATCAGCTAACTATGGCTACACCTTC.

This chain connects TRBV19 to TRBJ1-2; 7 bases match TRBD1. From germline, CDR1 is LNHDA and CDR2 SQIVND (reference sequence). J gave up 1 base and V 4 bases, and 9 bases lay outside the gene matches. The CDR3 has 16 amino acids. The CDR3 DNA sequence: TGTGCCAGTAGTACAGGGGACAGCCTCGTTAACTATGGCTACACCTTC. Amino acids: CASSTGDSLVNYGYTF.

A single count supports this clone. The genes are TRBV5-4 and TRBJ1-2; D may be TRBD1 (6 bases). CDR3 length: 15 residues. Germline CDR1 is SGHNT and CDR2 is YYREEE (reference sequence). V was shortened by 3 bases and J by 2 bases, with 14 bases between the two germline ends. This CDR3 reads CASSSYDRPNYGYTF. In DNA form, the CDR3 reads TGTGCCAGCAGCTCTTACGACAGGCCCAACTATGGCTACACCTTC.

This chain uses TRBV4-1 with TRBJ2-2; D is possibly TRBD2 (5 bases). Trimming took off 5 bases at V and 7 bases at J, with 8 bases between the two ends. The CDR3 is made up of 12 amino acids. From germline, CDR1 is MGHRA and CDR2 YSYEKL. CDR3 DNA sequence: TGCGCCAGCAGCACCGCGGGCGGGGAGCTGTTTTTT. Its protein product is CASSTAGGELFF.